Each of the 25 T cell receptor beta chains below was sequenced from the same sample in a study of shared clonotypes between healthy human individuals. Produced via immunoSEQ multiplex PCR; TCRdb's table is partial and in-frame only. The data contain roughly 1,000,000 clones, approximately 78% of them singletons. The sample consisted of memory CD4+ T cells from PBMCs. Subset denoted: CD45RA-negative fraction. These receptors were collected from a man aged 18 to 29 in good health. Some clones in this sample may be carry-over from other donors' samples.

The chain carries TRBV6-5 and TRBJ2-3, with D uncertain. The CDR3 is made up of 13 amino acids. Between the trimmed V and J ends, which lost 6 bases and 10 bases, there was a span of 17 bases. CDR1 and CDR2 (germline): MNHEY, SVGAGI. This CDR3 is CASSPPGSLPQYF. For the CDR3, the DNA is TGTGCCAGCAGCCCCCCCGGCAGCTTACCGCAGTATTTT.

The rearrangement links TRBV6-6 to TRBJ2-1; D unresolved. Germline CDR1 is MNHNY and CDR2 is SVGAGI (reference sequence). Trimming took off 6 bases at V and 8 bases at J, with 8 bases between the two ends. The CDR3 runs 11 residues. CDR3 nucleotide sequence: TGTGCCAGCAGCCCGGTCTATGAGCAGTTCTTC. Translation gives CASSPVYEQFF.

The J gene is TRBJ2-5, the V gene TRBV7-9; no reliable D call. With the DNA end fitting TRBJ2-7 better, the J assignment may be wrong. The CDR3 runs to 15 residues. Per the germline V gene, CDR1 is SEHNR and CDR2 is FQNEAQ (reference sequence). The CDR3 protein is CASSLGSSIIYEQYF. The CDR3 nucleotides are TGTGCCAGCAGCTTAGGCAGTTCCATAATATACGAGCAGTACTTC.

This clone was seen once. CDR3 residues: CASSIGVGGQRNQPQHF. CDR3 DNA: TGTGCCAGTAGTATAGGGGTAGGAGGACAGCGTAATCAGCCCCAGCATTTT. The chain recombines TRBV19 with TRBJ1-5, with D maybe TRBD1 (6 bases). The V end was cut by 1 base, the J end by 4 bases, with 17 bases between. The CDR3 extends over 17 amino acids. Germline V gives CDR1 LNHDA, CDR2 SQIVND (reference sequence). The whole variable domain, filled in from reference TRBV19 and TRBJ1-5, reads DGGITQSPKYLFRKEGQNVTLSCEQNLNHDAMYWYRQDPGQGLRLIYYSQIVNDFQKGDIAEGYSVSREKKESFPLTVTSAQKNPTAFYLCASSIGVGGQRNQPQHFGDGTRLSIL.

The V gene is TRBV7-9, the J gene TRBJ2-4; 7 bases are shared with TRBD2. The CDR3 totals 16 residues. The J segment lost 3 bases and the V segment lost 7 bases, leaving 12 bases of the junction unmatched. Looked up from germline, CDR1 is SEHNR and CDR2 is FQNEAQ (reference sequence). The CDR3 DNA sequence: TGTGCCAGCACCCCGTCGGCGGGAGTGGTCAAAAACATTCAGTACTTC. It yields the protein CASTPSAGVVKNIQYF.

This chain joins TRBV5-3 and TRBJ2-5; D might be TRBD2 (6 bases). TRBV5-3 carries the ORF label, with uncertain function. The CDR3 runs to 14 residues. Trimming cost V 0 bases and J 7 bases, with 13 bases left between them. CDR3 in amino acids: CARSLAQRLVTQYF. The CDR3 nucleotides are TGTGCCAGAAGCTTGGCGCAGCGACTAGTGACCCAGTACTTC.

This clone occurred a few times. The genes are TRBV4-1 and TRBJ2-1; possible D gene TRBD2, 5 bases. Between the trimmed V and J ends, which lost 4 bases and 6 bases, there was a span of 16 bases. CDR1 MGHRA and CDR2 YSYEKL come from the germline V gene. The CDR3 runs 15 residues. CDR3 bases: TGCGCCAGCAGCCGACCCATAACTAGTTCCAATGAGCAGTTCTTC. Residues: CASSRPITSSNEQFF.

The rearrangement uses TRBV2 and TRBJ2-4; no reliable D call. With 7 bases removed from V and 8 bases from J, the gap between germline ends came to 9 bases. CDR3 length: 11 residues. Germline V gene sequence: CDR1 SNHLY, CDR2 FYNNEI. The CDR3 DNA sequence: TGTGCCAGCAACGTGAAGGACATTCAGTACTTC. Translation: CASNVKDIQYF.

The V and J genes are TRBV5-1 and TRBJ2-4; 7 nucleotides agree with TRBD2. Unmatched junction bases numbered 6, after V lost 2 bases and J lost 1 base. This CDR3 comprises 16 residues. CDR1 SGHRS and CDR2 YFSETQ come from the germline V gene. This chain's CDR3 is CASSFMDGRAKNIQYF. The DNA of the CDR3 is TGCGCCAGCAGCTTCATGGACGGGAGGGCCAAAAACATTCAGTACTTC.

J is TRBJ2-5 and V is TRBV7-7; 7 bases are a match to TRBD1. The germline V gene has CDR1 SSHAT and CDR2 FNYEAQ (reference sequence). The CDR3 spans 14 residues. Trimming took 5 bases from V and 5 from J; bases not matched to a gene: 8. CDR3 DNA sequence: TGTGCCAGCAGCACCGGGACAGCAGGGGAGACCCAGTACTTC. Amino acids: CASSTGTAGETQYF.

V gene TRBV7-9 combines with J gene TRBJ1-4; 7 bases are shared with TRBD1. From germline, CDR1 is SEHNR and CDR2 FQNEAQ (reference sequence). The CDR3 has 16 amino acids. Germline trimming cut 5 bases from V and 6 bases from J; bases unmatched to any gene: 12. CDR3 DNA sequence: TGTGCCAGCAGCGAAGACAGGGAGGGGTTGGATGAAAAACTGTTTTTT. Its translation: CASSEDREGLDEKLFF.

The chain combines TRBV6-1 with TRBJ2-7; the match to TRBD2 covers 8 bases. The CDR3 totals 17 residues. Looked up from germline, CDR1 is MNHNS and CDR2 is SASEGT. After removal of 2 bases from V and 5 bases from J, the junction contained 14 bases not matched to a gene. The CDR3 DNA is TGTGCCAGCAGTGAACGGGACTTGCCCCAAGCGGGAGACGAGCAGTACTTC. It specifies CASSERDLPQAGDEQYF.

The V gene is TRBV10-3, the J gene TRBJ2-2, with D hard to call. With 0 bases removed from V and 2 bases from J, the gap between germline ends came to 4 bases. This CDR3 has 14 amino acids. Germline V gene lookup returns CDR1 ENHRY and CDR2 SYGVKD. The CDR3 is CAISESTNTGELFF. The CDR3 DNA reads TGTGCCATCAGTGAGTCGACCAACACCGGGGAGCTGTTTTTT.

J is TRBJ2-5 and V is TRBV5-4; D gene ambiguous. V gave up 0 bases and J gave up 5 bases, with 5 bases separating them. The CDR3 has 12 amino acids. Germline V lookup: CDR1 SGHNT, CDR2 YYREEE (reference sequence). The CDR3 sequence is CASSLVSETQYF. The CDR3 region has the DNA TGTGCCAGCAGCTTGGTCAGCGAGACCCAGTACTTC.

Points on this clone: This sample includes further DNA sequences coding for the same CDR3. The chain combines TRBV4-1 with TRBJ2-5, with 15 bases aligning to TRBD2. The ends lost 4 bases at V and 4 bases at J; junction bases unmatched: 4. This CDR3 region has 16 residues. Germline CDR1 MGHRA, CDR2 YSYEKL. The CDR3 region is CASSPGLAGGGETQYF. As DNA, the CDR3 is TGCGCCAGCAGCCCCGGACTAGCGGGAGGGGGAGAGACCCAGTACTTC.

The chain recombines TRBV5-1 with TRBJ2-2, with 12 bases identical to TRBD2. The CDR3 totals 16 residues. V lost 0 bases, J lost 8 bases, and 5 bases stayed unmatched. Germline-derived CDR1 and CDR2 are SGHRS and YFSETQ. The CDR3 nucleotides are TGCGCCAGCAGCTTGGTACTAGCGGGAGGAGCGGGGGAGCTGTTTTTT. As protein: CASSLVLAGGAGELFF. Looking up the rest from reference TRBV5-1 and TRBJ2-2 gives the full variable domain: KAGVTQTPRYLIKTRGQQVTLSCSPISGHRSVSWYQQTPGQGLQFLFEYFSETQRNKGNFPGRFSGRQFSNSRSEMNVSTLELGDSALYLCASSLVLAGGAGELFFGEGSRLTVL.

The rearrangement links TRBV27 to TRBJ2-5; TRBD1 matches at 7 bases. V was clipped by 6 bases and J by 6 bases; unmatched bases: 4. CDR3 length: 12 residues. Germline CDR1 and CDR2: MNHEY and SMNVEV (reference sequence). The CDR3 DNA is TGTGCCAGCAGGAACAGGGGACAGACCCAGTACTTC. This sequence encodes CASRNRGQTQYF.

The chain joins TRBV2 to TRBJ2-4, with a weak D call TRBD2 (6 bases). CDR3 length: 15 residues. The V and J ends lost 7 bases and 9 bases respectively, with 22 bases between them. Germline CDR1 is SNHLY and CDR2 is FYNNEI. CDR3 coding DNA: TGTGCCAGCATTCAAGAATCGGGAGTGGAGGCCATTCAGTACTTC. Protein product: CASIQESGVEAIQYF.

This clone was recorded once. DNA of the CDR3: TGTGCCAGCAGCCTAGCGGGAGGGTTGAAGTTCTTC. It encodes CASSLAGGLKFF. The V and J genes are TRBV2 and TRBJ2-1, with 12 nucleotides matching TRBD2. This CDR3 comprises 12 residues. The ends lost 6 bases at V and 14 bases at J; junction bases unmatched: 5. The V gene's germline CDR1 is SNHLY and CDR2 FYNNEI.

The gene calls are TRBV2 and TRBJ1-3; weak D call: TRBD1 (5 bases). The CDR3 runs 15 residues. Germline V gene data show CDR1 as SNHLY and CDR2 as FYNNEI. Trimming shortened V by 2 bases and J by 4 bases, and 12 bases separated the two germline ends. The CDR3 protein is CASSESRGYGNTIYF. For the CDR3, the DNA is TGTGCCAGCAGTGAATCGAGGGGTTACGGAAACACCATATATTTT. The full variable domain, rest sourced from reference TRBV2 and TRBJ1-3, is EPEVTQTPSHQVTQMGQEVILRCVPISNHLYFYWYRQILGQKVEFLVSFYNNEISEKSEIFDDQFSVERPDGSNFTLKIRSTKLEDSAMYFCASSESRGYGNTIYFGEGSWLTVV.

With regard to this clone: This sample includes further DNA sequences coding for the same CDR3. The chain links TRBV2 to TRBJ2-5; D is uncertain. CDR3 length: 13 residues. The germline V gene has CDR1 SNHLY and CDR2 FYNNEI. The V end lost 4 bases, the J end lost 0 bases, and 6 bases lay between the germline ends. The CDR3 sequence: CASSGLDQETQYF. CDR3 in DNA: TGTGCCAGCAGTGGGCTAGACCAAGAGACCCAGTACTTC. Full variable domain (missing parts from reference TRBV2 and TRBJ2-5): EPEVTQTPSHQVTQMGQEVILRCVPISNHLYFYWYRQILGQKVEFLVSFYNNEISEKSEIFDDQFSVERPDGSNFTLKIRSTKLEDSAMYFCASSGLDQETQYFGPGTRLLVL.

The chain uses TRBV5-5 and TRBJ2-5; 8 nucleotides align to TRBD2. V lost 7 bases, J lost 5 bases, and 13 bases stayed unmatched. CDR3 length equals 15 residues. The germline V gene encodes CDR1 SGHKS and CDR2 YYEKEE (reference sequence). The CDR3 DNA reads TGTGCCAGCGACGCGACTGTCGGGAGGGTTGAGACCCAGTACTTC. Residues: CASDATVGRVETQYF.

A word on this clone: One end of the junction varies from germline; a read error may be responsible. The V gene is TRBV5-1, the J gene TRBJ2-7; 13 bases match TRBD2. CDR3 length: 15 amino acids. CDR1 is SGHRS and CDR2 is YFSETQ in the germline V gene. The chain's CDR3 is CASSPLLAGGGEQHF. CDR3 in DNA: TGCGCCAGCAGCCCACTACTAGCGGGAGGGGGCGAGCAGCACTTC.

The chain carries TRBV9 and TRBJ2-1; TRBD1 agrees at 10 bases. The germline CDR1 and CDR2 sequences are SGDLS and YYNGEE. The CDR3 runs to 14 residues. After removal of 3 bases from V and 7 bases from J, the junction contained 4 bases not matched to a gene. CDR3 nucleotides: TGTGCCAGCAGCGGGGACAGGGGTTTGAATGAGCAGTTCTTC. Its protein product is CASSGDRGLNEQFF.

The chain is built from TRBV7-2 and TRBJ2-3; D is unresolved. CDR3 length: 11 residues. The V end was cut by 7 bases, the J end by 5 bases, with 7 bases between. Germline assignment: CDR1 SGHTA and CDR2 FQGNSA. CDR3 protein: CASNYIDTQYF. CDR3 sequence (DNA): TGTGCCAGCAACTACATAGATACGCAGTATTTT.